The present T cell receptor beta chain was sequenced within a study of blood T cell repertoires in COVID-19. TCRdb keeps only in-frame clones here, not all; method: immunoSEQ multiplex PCR. The top ten clones hold approximately 2.9% of a sample with roughly 190,000 clones, around 83% of them seen once. Germline trimming cut 6 bases from V and 7 bases from J; bases unmatched to any gene: 6. CDR1 is MNHEY, CDR2 SVGAGI, per germline. The CDR3 sequence is 12 residues long. The TCR originated in a man in his fifties with active or convalescent COVID-19. The chain couples TRBV6-5 to TRBJ2-7; 7 nucleotides line up with TRBD2. The sample consisted of peripheral blood. CDR3 loop: CASSHRGVEQYF. CDR3 DNA: TGTGCCAGCAGCCACCGGGGGGTAGAGCAGTACTTC.